This is a list of T cell receptor beta chains from one sample in a study of T cell responses to AZD1222 COVID-19 vaccine. Sequenced by immunoSEQ multiplex PCR; TCRdb stores in-frame clones only, minus some. The sample records roughly 97,000 clones, roughly 88% being singletons. The sample here was peripheral blood, taken on day 0 of AZD1222 vaccination. These receptors were collected from an adult in good health. Both conserved end residues are part of each CDR3. Fields, in order: J gene, V gene, D gene, clone size, CDR3 protein, CDR3 DNA. The D gene is left open where the match is weak. Clone size is stated in some rows and not others, as once, few, many or a class when expanded.

TRBJ1-2 | TRBV12-3/TRBV12-4 | - | - | CASSLTDNYGYTF | TGTGCCAGCAGTTTGACAGATAACTATGGCTACACCTTC
TRBJ1-1 | TRBV28 | - | once | CAAPPQGSSEAFF | TGTGCCGCCCCCCCGCAGGGAAGTTCTGAAGCTTTCTTT
TRBJ2-6 | TRBV4-3 | - | - | CASSLELVTGANVLTF | TGCGCCAGCAGCCTAGAGCTGGTGACTGGGGCCAACGTCCTGACTTTC
TRBJ1-2 | TRBV28 | - | - | CASWGRAYGYTF | TGTGCCAGCTGGGGCAGGGCGTATGGCTACACCTTC
TRBJ1-1 | TRBV9 | - | - | CASSVVQEGTEAFF | TGTGCCAGCAGCGTAGTCCAGGAGGGCACTGAAGCTTTCTTT
TRBJ2-1 | TRBV15 | - | - | CATSRDIDEQFF | TGTGCCACCAGCAGAGATATAGATGAGCAGTTCTTC
TRBJ2-1 | TRBV5-1 | TRBD2 | once | CASSLASGGGNEQFF | TGCGCCAGCAGCTTGGCTAGCGGGGGCGGGAATGAGCAGTTCTTC
TRBJ1-3 | TRBV5-1 | - | - | CASSPGGGNTIYF | TGCGCCAGCAGCCCCGGGGGTGGAAACACCATATATTTT
TRBJ1-2 | TRBV15 | - | - | CATSRDRANRIDGYTF | TGTGCCACCAGCAGAGATAGGGCCAACAGGATTGATGGCTACACCTTC
TRBJ2-7 | TRBV19 | - | - | CASSTDLRTYEQYF | TGTGCCAGTAGTACCGACCTAAGGACCTACGAGCAGTACTTC
TRBJ1-2 | TRBV5-1 | - | - | CASSLGFIQGNYGYTF | TGCGCCAGCAGCTTGGGGTTTATACAGGGAAACTATGGCTACACCTTC
TRBJ2-1 | TRBV7-2 | TRBD1 | - | CASSLAGQINEQFF | TGTGCCAGCAGCTTAGCGGGACAGATCAATGAGCAGTTCTTC
TRBJ1-1 | TRBV6-5 | - | - | CASAPFLNTEAFF | TGTGCCAGCGCTCCGTTTTTGAACACTGAAGCTTTCTTT
TRBJ1-4 | TRBV4-2 | - | - | CASSQVASANEKLFF | TGTGCCAGCAGCCAAGTGGCGTCGGCTAATGAAAAACTGTTTTTT
TRBJ1-2 | TRBV5-4 | - | - | CASSPPRLNYGYTF | TGTGCCAGCAGCCCGCCCCGACTCAACTATGGCTACACCTTC
TRBJ1-2 | TRBV5-1 | - | - | CASSLVVSSNYGYTF | TGCGCCAGCAGCTTGGTTGTCAGTTCTAACTATGGCTACACCTTC
TRBJ2-3 | TRBV5-1 | - | - | CASSEGSTDTQYF | TGCGCCAGCAGCGAGGGGAGCACAGATACGCAGTATTTT
TRBJ2-1 | TRBV10-1 | - | - | CASSVDSYNEQFF | TGCGCCAGCAGTGTAGACTCCTACAATGAGCAGTTCTTC
TRBJ2-7 | TRBV2 | TRBD1 | - | CASSGQGAGEQYF | TGTGCCAGCAGTGGACAGGGGGCGGGGGAGCAGTACTTC
TRBJ1-5 | TRBV9 | TRBD1 | - | CASTPTGVGQPQHF | TGTGCCAGCACCCCGACAGGGGTGGGCCAGCCCCAGCATTTT
TRBJ1-6 | TRBV13 | TRBD1 | - | CASSYKDRGLSPLHF | TGTGCCAGCAGCTATAAAGACAGGGGGCTTTCACCCCTCCACTTT
TRBJ2-1 | TRBV7-9 | - | - | CASSLERLNNEQFF | TGTGCCAGCAGCTTAGAGAGGCTAAACAATGAGCAGTTCTTC
TRBJ1-2 | TRBV7-2 | - | few | CASSSAGAGGGNGYTF | TGTGCCAGCAGCTCTGCGGGGGCTGGCGGAGGAAATGGCTACACCTTC
TRBJ1-4 | TRBV18 | TRBD1 | once | CASSQGQGYTNEKLFF | TGTGCCAGCTCGCAAGGACAGGGTTACACTAATGAAAAACTGTTTTTT
TRBJ2-1 | TRBV11-2 | TRBD1 | - | CASSATTGGNEQFF | TGTGCCAGCAGCGCGACGACAGGGGGCAATGAGCAGTTCTTC
TRBJ2-7 | TRBV6-5 | TRBD1 | - | CASSRSRDSTYEQYF | TGTGCCAGCAGCCGAAGTCGGGACAGTACCTACGAGCAGTACTTC
TRBJ2-3 | TRBV5-1 | - | - | CASSLRGGGPSGPEDTQYF | TGCGCCAGCAGCCTCCGAGGCGGGGGCCCCTCGGGTCCGGAAGATACGCAGTATTTT
TRBJ2-5 | TRBV9 | - | - | CASSAGGRPQETQYF | TGTGCCAGCAGCGCCGGCGGAAGGCCCCAAGAGACCCAGTACTTC
TRBJ1-5 | TRBV6-5 | - | few | CATSPIDQPQHF | TGTGCCACCAGCCCGATCGATCAGCCCCAGCATTTT
TRBJ1-2 | TRBV10-1 | - | - | CASSPAGCHGYTF | TGCGCCAGCAGCCCCGCGGGTTGCCATGGCTACACCTTC
TRBJ2-3 | TRBV6-5 | - | - | CASSYSDSGADTQYF | TGTGCCAGCAGTTACTCGGATAGTGGGGCAGATACGCAGTATTTT
TRBJ2-3 | TRBV4-3 | TRBD1 | - | CASSPGTGGGTDTQYF | TGCGCCAGCAGCCCGGGTACAGGGGGAGGCACAGATACGCAGTATTTT
TRBJ2-1 | TRBV7-2 | - | - | CASSLRADNEQFF | TGTGCCAGCAGCTTACGAGCGGACAATGAGCAGTTCTTC
TRBJ2-7 | TRBV6-5 | - | - | CASRSGNYEQYF | TGTGCCAGCAGATCCGGGAACTACGAGCAGTACTTC
TRBJ2-2 | TRBV4-2 | - | - | CASSQAVRDGRSGELFF | TGTGCCAGCAGCCAAGCCGTCCGGGACGGTAGGAGCGGGGAGCTGTTTTTT
TRBJ2-1 | TRBV6-5 | TRBD1 | - | CASRSLDRVYNEQFF | TGTGCCAGCAGATCTCTCGACAGGGTCTACAATGAGCAGTTCTTC
TRBJ1-5 | TRBV4-3 | - | - | CASSQGNRANQPQHF | TGCGCCAGCAGCCAAGGGAACAGGGCGAATCAGCCCCAGCATTTT
TRBJ2-1 | TRBV7-6 | TRBD2 | once | CASSLGLAGGPDEQFF | TGTGCCAGCAGCTTGGGACTAGCGGGAGGGCCTGATGAGCAGTTCTTC
TRBJ1-2 | TRBV5-6 | - | - | CASILGSGFYGYTF | TGTGCCAGCATCTTAGGATCAGGCTTCTATGGCTACACCTTC
TRBJ1-3 | TRBV5-6 | - | - | CASSEERAGNTIYF | TGTGCCAGCAGCGAGGAGAGGGCTGGAAACACCATATATTTT
TRBJ2-7 | TRBV19 | - | - | CASSNAGTARNEQYF | TGTGCCAGTAGTAACGCCGGGACTGCTCGAAACGAGCAGTACTTC